This T cell receptor beta chain was recorded in a study of blood T cell repertoires in COVID-19. Overall study context: Sites in the United States, Italy and Spain provided acute and convalescent COVID-19 samples. Sources were T cells, B-cell-depleted T cells, or PBMCs; the material itself was cDNA or gDNA.

Authors' processing steps: Estimated nucleated cell counts came from reference gene primer amplification. TCRdb's copy holds only in-frame clones and misses some; the assay was immunoSEQ multiplex PCR. V, J and clone size are those of that table, while D and trimming were read from the DNA. In the table there are 200,000 to 300,000 clones, around nine tenths of which are singletons. This clonotype was sampled from a middle-aged woman who had recovered from COVID-19. The sequencing input was peripheral blood.

CDR3 in amino acids: CASSLNPRGGTGELFF. CDR3 in DNA: TGTGCCAGCAGCTTGAACCCCAGGGGTGGCACCGGGGAGCTGTTTTTT. V usage is TRBV7-3 and J usage is TRBJ2-2; a weak D match, TRBD1 (6 bases). Germline V gene lookup returns CDR1 SGHTA and CDR2 FQGTGA. Trimming shortened V by 3 bases and J by 4 bases, and 15 bases separated the two germline ends. The CDR3 has 16 residues.